This T cell receptor (beta chain) was found in a study of T-cell memory formation after mild COVID-19. In its sample, this clonotype was seen a few times. TCRdb ran MiXCR on the 5' RACE reads and lists one entry per CDR3 protein. The sample holds 500,000 to 600,000 distinct CDR3 sequences, more than 15% seen once. The sequenced material came from PBMCs or a T cell subset sorted from them (not recorded which). The sequence came from an adult woman who had mild COVID-19 (a few samples of this study predate the infection). Cell type and time point are not known.

Here the CDR3 DNA reads TGTGCCAGCAGTTACGGGGGGGGATTGACTGAAGCTTTCTTT. Translation gives CASSYGGGLTEAFF. This chain links TRBV6-2 or TRBV6-3 with TRBJ1-1; maybe TRBD1 (5 bases). Trimming left V 2 bases short and J 5 bases short, with 12 bases between. Per germline, CDR1 MNHEY and CDR2 SVGEGT. The CDR3 has 14 amino acids.